This record looks at one T cell receptor (beta chain) sequence and its context. Its cognate antigen is unknown. V trimming: 6 bases; J trimming: 8 bases; junction bases outside the gene matches: 7. CDR1 is SGHNT, CDR2 YENEEA, per germline. The CDR3 loop spans 13 amino acids. The entry originates in a study of T-cell memory formation after mild COVID-19. TCRdb reprocessed the 5' RACE reads with MiXCR, giving one entry per CDR3 protein. Of tens of thousands of distinct CDR3 sequences listed, just under 7.5% are singletons. Findings of the study overall: Contracting CD4+ clones were located mainly in CM and EM, and CD8+ clones in EMRA.

Sequencing was performed on PBMCs or a T cell subset sorted from them (not recorded which). The V call is TRBV11-3, the J call TRBJ2-4; 7 nucleotides match TRBD2. The TCR comes from an adult woman who had mild COVID-19 (a few samples of this study predate the infection). Cell type and time point are not known. DNA of the CDR3: TGTGCCAGCAGTTATGCTGGGGGGGACATTCAGTACTTC. Translated: CASSYAGGDIQYF.